The rows below give T cell receptor beta chains drawn from one sample of a study of blood T cell repertoires in COVID-19. Sequenced by immunoSEQ multiplex PCR; TCRdb stores in-frame clones only, minus some. The sample has fewer than 110,000 clones, 85% seen once. Sequenced input: peripheral blood. These receptor sequences come from a woman between 65 and 79 years old with active or convalescent COVID-19. Both conserved end residues are part of each CDR3. The order of the fields is J gene, clone size, V gene, D gene, CDR3 protein, CDR3 DNA. D genes are given only for firm matches. Rows give clone size only sometimes, using once, few, many, or a class for an expanded clone.

>TRBJ2-7|-|TRBV25-1|TRBD2
CASTGTSGDGFYEQYF
TGTGCCAGCACTGGGACTAGCGGGGACGGTTTTTACGAGCAGTACTTC
>TRBJ2-1|-|TRBV5-1|-
CASSFGSGLNEQFF
TGCGCCAGCAGCTTTGGTTCAGGGCTCAATGAGCAGTTCTTC
>TRBJ2-7|-|TRBV28|TRBD1
CASSLDRGLYEQYF
TGTGCCAGCAGTTTGGACAGGGGGCTTTACGAGCAGTACTTC
>TRBJ2-1|-|TRBV9|-
CASSVGGQISYNEQFF
TGTGCCAGCAGCGTAGGTGGGCAGATCTCCTACAATGAGCAGTTCTTC
>TRBJ1-1|-|TRBV30|TRBD1
CAWSRTGANEAFF
TGTGCCTGGAGCCGGACAGGGGCAAATGAAGCTTTCTTT
>TRBJ1-1|-|TRBV5-1|TRBD1
CASSPGGRNTEAFF
TGCGCCAGCAGCCCAGGGGGAAGGAACACTGAAGCTTTCTTT
>TRBJ1-2|-|TRBV19|-
CASSPDSYYGYTF
TGTGCCAGTAGCCCTGACAGCTACTATGGCTACACCTTC
>TRBJ1-6|-|TRBV13|-
CASSVGGYNSPLHF
TGTGCCAGCAGCGTCGGAGGGTATAATTCACCCCTCCACTTT
>TRBJ1-6|-|TRBV12-3/TRBV12-4|TRBD1
CASKDRASPLHF
TGTGCCAGCAAAGACAGGGCCTCACCCCTCCACTTT
>TRBJ2-3|once|TRBV2|TRBD1
CASSRQGVTDTQYF
TGTGCCAGCAGTAGACAGGGGGTAACAGATACGCAGTATTTT
>TRBJ2-3|-|TRBV11-2|TRBD2
CASSFIAGVDTQYF
TGTGCCAGCAGCTTCATAGCGGGGGTAGATACGCAGTATTTT
>TRBJ1-2|-|TRBV2|TRBD1
CASSSRDRGSSRYGYTF
TGTGCCAGCAGCTCGAGGGACAGGGGTTCAAGCCGGTATGGCTACACCTTC
>TRBJ1-2|-|TRBV7-2|TRBD1
CASSHDRGLNGGYTF
TGTGCCAGCAGTCATGACAGGGGGCTGAACGGTGGCTACACCTTC